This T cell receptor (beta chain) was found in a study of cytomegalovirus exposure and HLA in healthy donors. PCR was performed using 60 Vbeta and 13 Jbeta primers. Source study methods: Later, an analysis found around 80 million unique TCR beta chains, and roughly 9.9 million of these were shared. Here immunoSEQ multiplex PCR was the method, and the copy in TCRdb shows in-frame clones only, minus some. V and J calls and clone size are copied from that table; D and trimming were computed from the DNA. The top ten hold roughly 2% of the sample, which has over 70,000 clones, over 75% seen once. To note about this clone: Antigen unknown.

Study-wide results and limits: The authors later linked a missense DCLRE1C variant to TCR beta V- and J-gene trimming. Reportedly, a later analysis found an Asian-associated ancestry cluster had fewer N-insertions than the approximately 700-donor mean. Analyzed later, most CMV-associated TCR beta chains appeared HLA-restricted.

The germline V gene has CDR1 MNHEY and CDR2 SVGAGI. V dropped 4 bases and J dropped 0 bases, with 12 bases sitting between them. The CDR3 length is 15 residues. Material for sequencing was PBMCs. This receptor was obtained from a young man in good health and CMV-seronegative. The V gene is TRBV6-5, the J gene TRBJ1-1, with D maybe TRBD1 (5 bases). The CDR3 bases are TGTGCCAGCAGTTTAACGAACAGGTTGAACACTGAAGCTTTCTTT. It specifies CASSLTNRLNTEAFF.